The 20 T cell receptor beta chains presented below share a single source sample, sequenced in a study of Tregs in tolerant kidney transplant recipients. The repertoire was sequenced with immunoSEQ multiplex PCR; TCRdb's copy has only in-frame clones and lacks some. The table records tens of thousands of clones, around nine tenths of them present only once. The material sequenced was CD8+ T cells from blood. The source of these receptors is a human donor in good health.

The gene calls are TRBV29-1 and TRBJ1-2; D not resolved. The CDR3 contains 12 residues. V was cut by 6 bases and J by 3 bases, with 11 bases left in between. Germline-derived CDR1 and CDR2 are SQVTM and ANQGSEA. Here the CDR3 DNA reads TGCAGCGTCGAATTTGGGGACTATGGCTACACCTTC. Translated: CSVEFGDYGYTF.

This chain links TRBV11-2 with TRBJ2-1; TRBD1 matches at 9 bases. The J segment lost 1 base and the V segment lost 6 bases, leaving 4 bases of the junction unmatched. There are 15 residues in the CDR3. Germline loops: CDR1 SGHAT, CDR2 FQNNGV. CDR3 nucleotides: TGTGCCAGCAGGGACAGGGGTCCATCCTACAATGAGCAGTTCTTC. Translated: CASRDRGPSYNEQFF.

The chain combines TRBV30 with TRBJ1-1, with unresolved D. The V end lost 4 bases, the J end lost 1 base, and 4 bases lay between the germline ends. The CDR3 sequence is 11 residues long. From germline, CDR1 is GTSNPN and CDR2 SVGIG (reference sequence). CDR3 residues: CAWMRNTEAFF. The CDR3 DNA is TGTGCCTGGATGAGGAACACTGAAGCTTTCTTT. Full variable domain (outside the CDR3, taken from reference TRBV30 and TRBJ1-1): SQTIHQWPATLVQPVGSPLSLECTVEGTSNPNLYWYRQAAGRGLQLLFYSVGIGQISSEVPQNLSASRPQDRQFILSSKKLLLSDSGFYLCAWMRNTEAFFGQGTRLTVV.

The rearrangement links TRBV13 to TRBJ2-7; perhaps TRBD1 as D (6 bases). The CDR3 contains 15 residues. Germline V CDR1 and CDR2: PRHDT, FYEKMQ (reference sequence). Trimming left V 11 bases short and J 2 bases short, with 22 bases between. CDR3 nucleotide sequence: TGTGCCTCCAGCCCATCCCGACAGGAGCCCTACGAGCAGTACTTC. Its protein is CASSPSRQEPYEQYF. The full variable domain, its missing parts supplied by reference TRBV13 and TRBJ2-7, is AAGVIQSPRHLIKEKRETATLKCYPIPRHDTVYWYQQGPGQDPQFLISFYEKMQSDKGSIPDRFSAQQFSDYHSELNMSSLELGDSALYFCASSPSRQEPYEQYFGPGTRLTVT.

The chain carries TRBV4-1 and TRBJ2-3; D is unclear. Per germline, CDR1 MGHRA and CDR2 YSYEKL. The CDR3 runs 16 residues. With 1 base removed from V and 0 bases from J, the gap between germline ends came to 11 bases. The CDR3 protein is CASSQVPARSTDTQYF. The CDR3 nucleotides read TGCGCCAGCAGCCAAGTTCCGGCCCGGAGCACAGATACGCAGTATTTT.

This clone was counted once. The V gene is TRBV29-1, the J gene TRBJ2-5; TRBD2 agrees at 7 bases. In germline, CDR1 is SQVTM, CDR2 ANQGSEA. Germline trimming cut 0 bases from V and 5 bases from J; bases unmatched to any gene: 9. The CDR3 covers 15 residues. This chain's CDR3 is CSVEDLSGRGETQYF. The DNA for the CDR3 is TGCAGCGTTGAAGATCTGTCAGGGCGGGGGGAGACCCAGTACTTC.

This clone was observed a few times. CDR3 residues: CASTFGQEADEQYF. The CDR3 DNA sequence: TGTGCCAGCACATTCGGACAGGAGGCCGACGAGCAGTACTTC. The chain has TRBV6-5 and TRBJ2-7, with TRBD1 matching 7 bases. The V gene's germline CDR1 is MNHEY and CDR2 SVGAGI. V lost 7 bases, J lost 5 bases, and 11 bases stayed unmatched. The length of the CDR3 is 14 residues.

V and J are TRBV10-1 and TRBJ2-7, with TRBD2 matching over 7 bases. The V gene's germline CDR1 is WNHNN and CDR2 SYGVQD (reference sequence). V was pared by 8 bases and J by 1 base, with 5 bases of the junction left unmatched. This CDR3 has 13 residues. The CDR3 protein is CASSAGDSYEQYF. The CDR3 nucleotides are TGCGCCAGCTCTGCGGGGGATTCCTACGAGCAGTACTTC.

The gene calls are TRBV25-1 and TRBJ1-1, with D possibly matching TRBD1 (5 bases). The CDR3 runs to 13 residues. In germline, CDR1 is MGHDK, CDR2 SYGVNS. Trimming left V 3 bases short and J 7 bases short, with 12 bases between. This chain's CDR3 is CASSDQGSGEAFF. CDR3 nucleotides: TGTGCCAGCAGTGACCAGGGTTCAGGTGAAGCTTTCTTT.

V usage is TRBV27 and J usage is TRBJ1-2; tentatively, D is TRBD1 (5 bases). The V end was cut by 2 bases, the J end by 8 bases, with 18 bases between. The CDR3 contains 15 residues. Germline CDR1 is MNHEY and CDR2 is SMNVEV (reference sequence). The CDR3 coding sequence is TGTGCCAGCAGTTTACATCGACAGTTAGATCGGGGCTACACCTTC. Translating it yields CASSLHRQLDRGYTF.

The chain links TRBV4-1 to TRBJ2-1; TRBD2 aligns across 10 bases. The J segment lost 3 bases and the V segment lost 3 bases, leaving 5 bases of the junction unmatched. The germline V gene has CDR1 MGHRA and CDR2 YSYEKL. This CDR3 is built from 16 residues. The CDR3, as DNA: TGCGCCAGCAGCCAGGTCCTAGCGGGAGTCTACAATGAGCAGTTCTTC. It codes for CASSQVLAGVYNEQFF.

V and J are TRBV7-9 and TRBJ2-2, with TRBD2 as a possible D gene (6 bases). Trimming shortened V by 7 bases and J by 3 bases, and 21 bases separated the two germline ends. CDR1 and CDR2 (germline): SEHNR, FQNEAQ (reference sequence). This CDR3 is built from 17 residues. CDR3 amino acids: CASILSPYVADTGELFF. The DNA for the CDR3 is TGTGCCAGCATCCTGAGCCCCTATGTAGCGGACACCGGGGAGCTGTTTTTT. Drawing the rest from reference TRBV7-9 and TRBJ2-2, the complete variable domain is DTGVSQNPRHKITKRGQNVTFRCDPISEHNRLYWYRQTLGQGPEFLTYFQNEAQLEKSRLLSDRFSAERPKGSFSTLEIQRTEQGDSAMYLCASILSPYVADTGELFFGEGSRLTVL.

This chain connects TRBV25-1 to TRBJ2-1; D unclear. The V and J ends lost 8 bases and 3 bases respectively, with 14 bases between them. The CDR3 covers 14 residues. Germline V gene sequence: CDR1 MGHDK, CDR2 SYGVNS. CDR3: CASSLTGLYNEQFF. CDR3 in DNA: TGTGCCAGCTCCCTTACCGGGCTCTACAATGAGCAGTTCTTC.

CDR3 in DNA: TGTGCCAGCAGCTTAGGTCCCGCGACGAACACTGAAGCTTTCTTT. Amino acids: CASSLGPATNTEAFF. The V call is TRBV7-9, the J call TRBJ1-1, with no clear D. The CDR3 is 15 residues long. The germline V gene has CDR1 SEHNR and CDR2 FQNEAQ (reference sequence). V lost 1 base, J lost 1 base, and 10 bases lay in between.

The CDR3 loop is CASSLGYEQYF. Here the CDR3 DNA reads TGTGCCAGCAGCCTTGGCTACGAGCAGTACTTC. This chain joins TRBV9 and TRBJ2-7, with D hard to call. CDR3 size: 11 residues. The V and J ends lost 4 bases and 3 bases respectively, with 5 bases between them. CDR1 and CDR2 (germline): SGDLS, YYNGEE. The whole variable domain, remainder taken from reference TRBV9 and TRBJ2-7, is DSGVTQTPKHLITATGQRVTLRCSPRSGDLSVYWYQQSLDQGLQFLIQYYNGEERAKGNILERFSAQQFPDLHSELNLSSLELGDSALYFCASSLGYEQYFGPGTRLTVT.

This rearrangement joins TRBV19 to TRBJ2-5, with D unclear. Matching the DNA end better, TRBJ2-7 makes the J call doubtful. The germline V gene has CDR1 LNHDA and CDR2 SQIVND (reference sequence). The CDR3 runs 15 residues. CDR3 in DNA: TGTGCCAGTAGTAGGTGGATTACGTCCCCCTACGAGCAGTACTTC. Protein sequence: CASSRWITSPYEQYF.

The chain has TRBV4-1 and TRBJ1-2, with no clear D. Trimming left V 0 bases short and J 0 bases short, with 11 bases between. CDR1 and CDR2 (germline): MGHRA, YSYEKL. The CDR3 spans 16 residues. The DNA for the CDR3 is TGCGCCAGCAGCCAAGATCCTACGCTAGCTAACTATGGCTACACCTTC. Its protein is CASSQDPTLANYGYTF.

The V gene is TRBV2, the J gene TRBJ2-2; tentatively, D is TRBD1 (5 bases). The CDR3 is 12 residues long. V was cut by 7 bases and J by 8 bases, with 11 bases left in between. CDR1 and CDR2 from the germline V gene are SNHLY and FYNNEI. CDR3 loop: CASIQARGELFF. The CDR3 DNA is TGTGCCAGCATACAGGCGAGAGGGGAGCTGTTTTTT.

The rearrangement links TRBV15 to TRBJ2-5; D uncertain. Trimming took 4 bases from V and 5 from J, leaving 11 bases between them. Per germline, CDR1 LNHNV and CDR2 YYDKDF (reference sequence). The CDR3 has 13 residues. CDR3 in amino acids: CATSKSPPETQYF. The CDR3 nucleotides are TGTGCCACCAGCAAAAGCCCTCCGGAGACCCAGTACTTC.

This chain links TRBV10-3 with TRBJ2-5, with 10 bases matching TRBD2. V gave up 1 base and J gave up 4 bases; unmatched junction bases: 12. This CDR3 has 18 residues. Germline V gene lookup returns CDR1 ENHRY and CDR2 SYGVKD. The CDR3: CAISEYPSGSGTTETQYF. The CDR3 region has the DNA TGTGCCATCAGTGAGTACCCTAGCGGGAGCGGGACAACAGAGACCCAGTACTTC.